The source of this T cell receptor beta chain is a study of monozygotic twins with inflammatory bowel disease. TCRdb re-called the 5' RACE reads and shows each CDR3 protein once, DNA omitted. The sample's table shows some 210,000 distinct CDR3 sequences. This CDR3 region has 14 residues. CDR1 is WSHSY, CDR2 SAAADI, per germline. Isolation of total RNA was performed on whole blood, with no prior T cell sorting. The sequence came from a human donor with ulcerative colitis or Crohn's disease, or a healthy co-twin of an affected twin (not recorded which). This chain uses TRBV10-2 with TRBJ1-2; TCRdb indicates TRBD1, and absent DNA this call remains unverified. Sequencing used blood. CDR3 sequence reads: CASSEVGHYYGYTF.